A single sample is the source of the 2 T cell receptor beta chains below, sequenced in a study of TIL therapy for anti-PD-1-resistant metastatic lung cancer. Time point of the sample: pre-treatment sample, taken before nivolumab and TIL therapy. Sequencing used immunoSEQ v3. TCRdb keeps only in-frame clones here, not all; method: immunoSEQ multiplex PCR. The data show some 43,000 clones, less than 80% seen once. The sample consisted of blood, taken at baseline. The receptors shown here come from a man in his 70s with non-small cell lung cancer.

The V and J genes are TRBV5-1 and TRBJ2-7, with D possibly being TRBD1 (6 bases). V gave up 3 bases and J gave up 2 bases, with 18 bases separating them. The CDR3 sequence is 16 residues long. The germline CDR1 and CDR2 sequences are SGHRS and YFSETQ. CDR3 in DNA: TGCGCCAGCAGCTGGGACCCTCAGACAGGAGCCTACGAGCAGTACTTC. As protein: CASSWDPQTGAYEQYF.

The CDR3 region is CASSLAQGANYEQYF. The CDR3 nucleotides read TGTGCCAGCAGCTTAGCTCAGGGGGCCAACTACGAGCAGTACTTC. The rearrangement uses TRBV7-2 and TRBJ2-7; TRBD1 matches 8 bases. The V gene's germline CDR1 is SGHTA and CDR2 FQGNSA. The length of the CDR3 is 15 residues. Germline trimming cut 0 bases from V and 3 bases from J; bases unmatched to any gene: 4.